This T cell receptor beta chain was retrieved from a study of T-cell reconstitution after alpha-beta-depleted transplantation in children. At least ten counts were recorded for this clonotype. Its antigen is not identified. Study findings and constraints: At around two months after transplant, the alpha-beta T cells were reportedly derived from several hundred expanded clones that came from non-depleted graft cells. Surviving recipient T cells and thymic progenitors accounted for the high day-60 TCRbeta diversity observed in some patients. T-cell counts and diversity at one year following transplant were attributed mainly to newly produced T cells.

Germline V gene data show CDR1 as SGHRS and CDR2 as YFSETQ. The CDR3 runs to 15 residues. V lost 0 bases, J lost 4 bases, and 13 bases lay in between. Unique molecular identifiers were used to barcode this TCRbeta library. Via MiXCR, TCRdb re-called the PCR reads, giving one row per CDR3 protein. The table lists fewer than 350,000 distinct CDR3 sequences, 9.5% to 13% of them singletons. Material: PBMCs, obtained before TCRalphabeta/CD19-depleted stem cell transplant. The rearrangement joins TRBV5-1 to TRBJ2-5; D gene uncertain. The receptor was derived from a boy under two years old with acute myeloid leukemia, due to receive a stem cell transplant. CDR3 loop: CASSLADSERETQYF. Here the CDR3 DNA reads TGCGCCAGCAGCTTGGCAGACTCCGAGCGAGAGACCCAGTACTTC.